These 9 T cell receptor beta chains were all obtained from the same sample, sequenced in a study of siplizumab effects on memory and regulatory T cells. TCRdb keeps only in-frame clones here, not all; method: immunoSEQ multiplex PCR. This sample has 75,000 to 100,000 clones, with roughly 94% found just once. The sample comprised non-Treg CD4+ T cells sorted from blood. The receptors were gathered from a human donor in good health.

This chain connects TRBV7-3 to TRBJ2-2; maybe TRBD2 (6 bases). Trimming took 6 bases from V and 6 from J, leaving 11 bases between them. The CDR3 is made up of 13 amino acids. Germline CDR1 SGHTA, CDR2 FQGTGA. The CDR3 nucleotides read TGTGCCAGCAGGCCCGGGGGTGCCGGGGAGCTGTTTTTT. Translation gives CASRPGGAGELFF.

The gene calls are TRBV5-1 and TRBJ2-2, with TRBD2 identical over 8 bases. The J segment lost 4 bases and the V segment lost 4 bases, leaving 9 bases of the junction unmatched. The length of the CDR3 is 16 residues. CDR1 SGHRS and CDR2 YFSETQ come from the germline V gene. CDR3 loop: CASSPQAGDVTGELFF. Written as DNA, the CDR3 is TGCGCCAGCAGCCCTCAAGCGGGAGATGTCACCGGGGAGCTGTTTTTT.

The chain has TRBV19 and TRBJ2-5, with a weak D call TRBD2 (5 bases). CDR3 length: 13 residues. Germline CDR1 and CDR2: LNHDA and SQIVND (reference sequence). Trimming took 10 bases from V and 2 from J, leaving 14 bases between them. CDR3 loop: CATGERLQETQYF. DNA for the CDR3: TGTGCCACTGGGGAGCGACTACAAGAGACCCAGTACTTC.

The chain recombines TRBV28 with TRBJ2-3; D may match TRBD1 or TRBD2 (5 bases each). The CDR3 has 13 amino acids. Germline V gene sequence: CDR1 MDHEN, CDR2 SYDVKM. The ends were cut back, 2 bases at V and 4 bases at J, with 7 bases in the middle. The CDR3 protein is CASSLRGADTQYF. The DNA of the CDR3 is TGTGCCAGCAGTTTACGGGGCGCAGATACGCAGTATTTT.

The chain has TRBV5-8 and TRBJ2-7, with a possible D match to TRBD1 (6 bases). V gave up 4 bases and J gave up 0 bases, with 17 bases separating them. Germline-derived CDR1 and CDR2 are SGHTS and YDEGEE. The CDR3 has 16 residues. CDR3 in DNA: TGTGCCAGCAGCACCCCGGGACATTGGAGCTCCTACGAGCAGTACTTC. Translation gives CASSTPGHWSSYEQYF.

The V call is TRBV7-8, the J call TRBJ2-2, with D tentatively TRBD1 (6 bases). Germline lookup yields CDR1 SGHVS and CDR2 FQNEAQ. CDR3 length equals 16 residues. V was trimmed by 1 base and J by 2 bases, leaving 11 bases between them. This chain's CDR3 is CASSLVGTPNTGELFF. The CDR3 DNA reads as TGTGCCAGCAGCTTAGTGGGGACACCAAACACCGGGGAGCTGTTTTTT.

The chain uses TRBV25-1 and TRBJ2-5; D might be TRBD2 (6 bases). This CDR3 has 15 residues. Germline assignment: CDR1 MGHDK and CDR2 SYGVNS. V shed 1 base and J shed 2 bases, with 11 bases lying between them. CDR3 loop: CASSELGGEQETQYF. CDR3 nucleotides: TGTGCCAGCAGTGAATTAGGAGGGGAGCAAGAGACCCAGTACTTC.

V usage is TRBV30 and J usage is TRBJ1-2, with 9 bases matching TRBD1. Germline V gives CDR1 GTSNPN, CDR2 SVGIG (reference sequence). The CDR3 extends over 15 amino acids. Trimming removed 0 bases from V and 6 bases from J; junction bases left unmatched: 8. The CDR3 loop is CAWSVHRTGVDGYTF. CDR3 coding DNA: TGTGCCTGGAGTGTACACCGGACAGGGGTAGATGGCTACACCTTC.

The rearrangement links TRBV28 to TRBJ2-3; 7 bases are shared with TRBD2. This CDR3 is built from 14 residues. Germline CDR1 and CDR2: MDHEN and SYDVKM. Trimming cost V 7 bases and J 2 bases; bases outside gene matches: 6. The CDR3 sequence is CASTLGGNTDTQYF. In DNA form, the CDR3 reads TGTGCCAGCACCCTGGGAGGGAACACAGATACGCAGTATTTT.